This T cell receptor (beta chain) was obtained from a study of CD8+CD57+ T cells in acquired aplastic anemia. Using genomic DNA as the template, TCR beta VDJ and CDR3 profiling was carried out. MiXCR, applied by TCRdb to the reads, yields one record per CDR3 protein. The sample gives 100,000 to 150,000 distinct CDR3 sequences, approximately 41% of which show up once; roughly 3% is in the top ten. Patients chosen for sequencing had CD8+CD57+ cells that had expanded, as shown by flow cytometry. Among the patients, all had severe acquired aplastic anemia. What was sequenced was sorted CD4+, CD8+, or CD8+CD57+ T cells (not recorded which) from PBMCs. The receptor's source is a human donor with aplastic anemia.

The chain's CDR3 is CASSLGLAGTEQFF. CDR3 nucleotides: TGTGCCAGCAGCCTAGGACTAGCGGGCACCGAGCAGTTCTTC. This chain connects TRBV11-1 to TRBJ2-1, with 11 bases that match TRBD2. Germline V gene sequence: CDR1 SGHAT, CDR2 FQDESV (reference sequence). Trimming took 5 bases from V and 10 from J; bases not matched to a gene: 7. This CDR3 comprises 14 residues.